This is a list of T cell receptor beta chains from one sample in a study of OX40 agonist ivuxolimab in advanced cancers. Assay used: immunoSEQ multiplex PCR; TCRdb lists only in-frame clones, some missing. The data contain tens of thousands of clones, about 91% of them singletons. The sample consisted of CD4+ or CD8+ T cells sorted from blood, taken in a trial of the OX40 agonist ivuxolimab. These receptors came from an adult with an advanced solid tumor such as melanoma, head and neck, liver or kidney cancer. The CDR3 runs from the conserved cysteine through the conserved F or W. Each record gives: V gene, D gene, clone size, J gene, CDR3 DNA, CDR3 protein. D genes are given only for firm matches. Clone size appears in some rows only: once, few, many, or a class for an expanded clone.

>TRBV7-2|TRBD2|few|TRBJ2-5
TGTGCCAGCACCTCAAACGGGGGGGTAGAGACCCAGTACTTC
CASTSNGGVETQYF
>TRBV19|TRBD2|.|TRBJ2-3
TGTGCCAGTAGTGCGGGACTAGCGGGAGGGCAAGATACGCAGTATTTT
CASSAGLAGGQDTQYF
>TRBV5-4|TRBD2|.|TRBJ2-7
TGTGCCAGCAGCTTGGATAGCGGGAGCGCCTACGAGCAGTACTTC
CASSLDSGSAYEQYF
>TRBV11-2|.|.|TRBJ1-3
TGTGCCAGCAGCTTCCTAGTAGGAGAAAACACCATATATTTT
CASSFLVGENTIYF
>TRBV21-1|.|once|TRBJ1-5
TGTGCCAGCAGCACCTCATCCCGGGACAGGGTACATCAGCCCCAGCATTTT
CASSTSSRDRVHQPQHF
>TRBV5-1|TRBD1|.|TRBJ1-4
TGCGCCAGCAGCAGGGACAGGGCTCAGGGGAATGAAAAACTGTTTTTT
CASSRDRAQGNEKLFF
>TRBV4-1|.|.|TRBJ2-7
TGCGCCAGCAGCCAAGATCTTTTCAGGGGTGAGTCCTACGAGCAGTACTTC
CASSQDLFRGESYEQYF
>TRBV5-1|.|.|TRBJ2-5
TGCGCCAGCAGCATCAACCAGGGGGAGACCCAGTACTTC
CASSINQGETQYF
>TRBV7-2|.|.|TRBJ2-3
TGTGCCAGCAGCTTAGTGTTGAGGGCGCCGGATTTT
CASSLVLRAPDF
>TRBV5-6|TRBD1|.|TRBJ2-7
TGTGCCAGCAGCTGGGGACAGGGGTTCGGGGAGCAGTACTTC
CASSWGQGFGEQYF
>TRBV5-6|.|.|TRBJ2-5
TGTGCCAGCAGCTTGGATTCCCTAGGGTTCGGGACCCAGTACTTC
CASSLDSLGFGTQYF
>TRBV18|.|.|TRBJ1-1
TGTGCCAGCTCACCACCTGGTCAGATGAACACTGAAGCTTTCTTT
CASSPPGQMNTEAFF
>TRBV28|TRBD1|.|TRBJ2-5
TGTGCCAGCGGATCTAGGACAGGCCAAGAGACCCAGTACTTC
CASGSRTGQETQYF
>TRBV2|TRBD1|.|TRBJ2-3
TGTGCCAGCAGCACCTTACCGGCGGGACAGGGTCCAGATACGCAGTATTTT
CASSTLPAGQGPDTQYF
>TRBV6-5|.|.|TRBJ2-1
TGTGCCAGCAGTTCTATTTCTGGGACCACCTACAATGAGCAGTTCTTC
CASSSISGTTYNEQFF
>TRBV11-2|.|.|TRBJ1-5
TGTGCCAGCAGCTTAGATCTGGGGTGGCAGCCCCAGCATTTT
CASSLDLGWQPQHF
>TRBV21-1|.|.|TRBJ1-4
TGTGCCAGCCGACGGATTTTTACAACTAATGAAAAACTGTTTTTT
CASRRIFTTNEKLFF
>TRBV7-9|TRBD2|once|TRBJ2-3
TGTGCCAGCAGCCCCCGGGACTATTCAGATACGCAGTATTTT
CASSPRDYSDTQYF
>TRBV19|.|.|TRBJ2-2
TGTGCCAACCCGGGCCGCGACGGGAACACCGGGGAGCTGTTTTTT
CANPGRDGNTGELFF
>TRBV5-1|.|.|TRBJ2-1
TGCGCCAGCAGCTCCGAACCTCTTAACCATGAGCAGTTCTTC
CASSSEPLNHEQFF
>TRBV29-1|TRBD1|.|TRBJ2-2
TGCAGCGTTAGGTGGACAGGGGGCCCCGGGGAGCTGTTTTTT
CSVRWTGGPGELFF
>TRBV2|.|.|TRBJ2-2
TGTGCCAGCCGAATCGACCAGGCGGGGACCGGGGAGCTGTTTTTT
CASRIDQAGTGELFF
>TRBV28|.|.|TRBJ2-7
TGTGCCAGCAGTTCACTACTAGGCTCCCTACGCGAGCAGTACTTC
CASSSLLGSLREQYF
>TRBV29-1|TRBD2|.|TRBJ2-7
TGCAGCGGCGCCACGACTAGCGGGTCCCACGAGCAGTACTTC
CSGATTSGSHEQYF
>TRBV28|.|few|TRBJ1-1
TGTGCCAGCAGCATGAACACTGAAGCTTTCTTT
CASSMNTEAFF
>TRBV30|.|.|TRBJ2-6
TGTGCCTGGAGTGTCTTCCGCCGGGACACTGGCAACTCTGGGGCCAACGTCCTGACTTTC
CAWSVFRRDTGNSGANVLTF
>TRBV6-1|.|.|TRBJ2-2
TGTGCCAGCAGTGTACCAAACACCGGGGAGCTGTTTTTT
CASSVPNTGELFF
>TRBV19|.|.|TRBJ2-5
TGTGCCAGTAGCCTGGGTCTACTCCCCAAAGAGACCCAGTACTTC
CASSLGLLPKETQYF
>TRBV7-9|.|.|TRBJ2-7
TGTGCCAGCAGCTCCGAGGGAGGACCTTACGAGCAGTACTTC
CASSSEGGPYEQYF
>TRBV29-1|.|.|TRBJ2-7
TGCAGCGTTGGGCAGGGGAGTTACGAGCAGTACTTC
CSVGQGSYEQYF
>TRBV27|TRBD1|.|TRBJ2-7
TGTGCCAGCAGTCCAACAGGGGACACCTACGAGCAGTACTTC
CASSPTGDTYEQYF
>TRBV6-5|TRBD1|.|TRBJ1-5
TGTGCCAGTAGTCGGACAGGGGGAGGTCTACAGCCCCAGCATTTT
CASSRTGGGLQPQHF
>TRBV27|.|.|TRBJ2-3
TGTGCCAGCAGTTTATCGGGGAGCCCAGGTGTTCCTAGCACAGATACGCAGTATTTT
CASSLSGSPGVPSTDTQYF
>TRBV16|.|.|TRBJ1-4
TGTGCCAGCAGCAGCGGGGTAACGGTGCGAAAACTGTTTTTT
CASSSGVTVRKLFF
>TRBV6-1|.|.|TRBJ2-7
TGTGCCAGCGGACCCGGGGCTTACTACGAGCAGTACTTC
CASGPGAYYEQYF
>TRBV6-6|.|.|TRBJ1-2
TGTGCCAGCAGCCCCACCGCGGATGGCTACACCTTC
CASSPTADGYTF
>TRBV19|.|.|TRBJ2-3
TGTGCCAGTAGTTATCGGGGCAGCACAGATACGCAGTATTTT
CASSYRGSTDTQYF
>TRBV7-8|.|.|TRBJ1-1
TGTGCCAGCAGCGGTTCACTGACCACTGAAGCTTTCTTT
CASSGSLTTEAFF
>TRBV6-5|.|.|TRBJ1-1
TGTGCCAGCAGTTTGATAGGGAACACTGAAGCTTTCTTT
CASSLIGNTEAFF
>TRBV5-4|.|.|TRBJ2-3
TGTGCCAGCAGCTTTCCCCGAGATACGCAGTATTTT
CASSFPRDTQYF
>TRBV30|TRBD1|.|TRBJ1-5
TGTGCCTGGAGTGCGGCCGGGACAGTTAGCAATCAGCCCCAGCATTTT
CAWSAAGTVSNQPQHF
>TRBV5-6|.|.|TRBJ2-7
TGTGCCAGCAGCTTTTCCGAGCGGAGACTAGCCTACGAGCAGTACTTC
CASSFSERRLAYEQYF
>TRBV19|.|.|TRBJ2-1
TGTGCCACCAAAGAGTCCCGTGGGGTCTACAATGAGCAGTTCTTC
CATKESRGVYNEQFF
>TRBV19|.|.|TRBJ2-3
TGTGCCAGTAGCCAACAGGGTACAGATACGCAGTATTTT
CASSQQGTDTQYF
>TRBV5-1|TRBD2|once|TRBJ2-2
TGCGCCAGCAGCTTAGTCGGGAGGGAGAACACCGGGGAGCTGTTTTTT
CASSLVGRENTGELFF
>TRBV27|.|.|TRBJ2-2
TGTGCCAGCAGTTGGAGGGCCGATCACACCGGGGAGCTGTTTTTT
CASSWRADHTGELFF
>TRBV7-2|TRBD2|.|TRBJ2-3
TGTGCCAGCAGCTTGGGCGGGAGTAAAGATACGCAGTATTTT
CASSLGGSKDTQYF
>TRBV6-5|.|.|TRBJ1-1
TGTGCCAGCAGTTATGCAGGGGTTTGGTCTGAAGCTTTCTTT
CASSYAGVWSEAFF
>TRBV28|.|.|TRBJ1-2
TGTGCCAGCAGTTTAGGGGGCTACTATGGCTACACCTTC
CASSLGGYYGYTF
>TRBV28|TRBD2|many|TRBJ2-7
TGTGCCAGCTCGGGACTAGGTCGCGAGCAGTACTTC
CASSGLGREQYF
>TRBV7-2|.|.|TRBJ2-1
TGTGCCAGCAGCTTAGATCGCGCGGCTGAGCAGTTCTTC
CASSLDRAAEQFF
>TRBV19|.|.|TRBJ1-5
TGTGCCAGTAGGGGAGGCACTCAGCCCCAGCATTTT
CASRGGTQPQHF